These 4 T cell receptor beta chains were sequenced from one sample in a study of OX40 agonist ivuxolimab in advanced cancers. TCRdb keeps only in-frame clones here, not all; method: immunoSEQ multiplex PCR. The table has roughly 70,000 clones, roughly nine tenths seen once. Sequencing was performed on CD4+ or CD8+ T cells sorted from blood, taken in a trial of the OX40 agonist ivuxolimab. These receptors were taken from an adult with an advanced solid tumor such as melanoma, head and neck, liver or kidney cancer.

This chain links TRBV14 with TRBJ2-5; 11 nucleotides agree with TRBD2. CDR3 length: 14 residues. The J segment lost 5 bases and the V segment lost 1 base, leaving 0 bases of the junction unmatched. Germline-derived CDR1 and CDR2 are SGHDN and FVKESK. The CDR3 DNA reads TGTGCCAGCAGCCAAGGACTAGCGGGGGAGACCCAGTACTTC. Its translation is CASSQGLAGETQYF.

The genes are TRBV7-9 and TRBJ2-2; 15 bases match TRBD2. The V and J ends lost 5 bases and 1 base, in that order; junction bases with no gene match: 8. CDR1 is SEHNR, CDR2 FQNEAQ, per germline (reference sequence). The CDR3 sequence is 19 residues long. The DNA for the CDR3 is TGTGCCAGCAGCCCCACCGGGACTAGCGGGGGGAAGAACACCGGGGAGCTGTTTTTT. Protein product: CASSPTGTSGGKNTGELFF.

V and J are TRBV27 and TRBJ2-2, with D perhaps TRBD2 (7 bases). The CDR3 runs 16 residues. Trimming took off 5 bases at V and 5 bases at J, with 18 bases between the two ends. Germline CDR1 and CDR2: MNHEY and SMNVEV (reference sequence). CDR3 nucleotides: TGTGCCAGCAGTAAAGGGGGGGCAGAGCGGACCGGGGAGCTGTTTTTT. This translates into CASSKGGAERTGELFF.

The rearrangement links TRBV11-2 to TRBJ1-4; no clear D gene. The CDR3 contains 14 residues. CDR1 and CDR2 from the germline V gene are SGHAT and FQNNGV. The V end lost 3 bases, the J end lost 7 bases, and 12 bases lay between the germline ends. CDR3 nucleotide sequence: TGTGCCAGCAGCTTCCCCCGTCAAGGTGAAAAACTGTTTTTT. Translation gives CASSFPRQGEKLFF.